The rows below give T cell receptor beta chains drawn from one sample of a study of blood T cell repertoires in COVID-19. Sequencing was performed with immunoSEQ multiplex PCR; in TCRdb, only in-frame clones are kept and a portion is missing. The sample has tens of thousands of clones; approximately 86% are singletons. Sequencing was done on a sample of peripheral blood. The receptor source for this set is a woman aged 45-60 years with acute or convalescent COVID-19. The CDR3 runs from the conserved cysteine through the conserved F or W. The order of the fields is clone size, D gene, CDR3 length, V gene, J gene, CDR3 protein, CDR3 DNA. The D gene is left open where the match is weak. Clone size is shown for a subset of rows, as once, few, many or a class of expanded clone.

size: once
D: .
length: 14
V: TRBV5-4
J: TRBJ2-3
CDR3: CASSSPQRADTQYF
DNA: TGTGCCAGCAGCTCCCCCCAACGCGCAGATACGCAGTATTTT

size: once
D: TRBD1
length: 15
V: TRBV24-1
J: TRBJ1-2
CDR3: CATSDRTGDNYGYTF
DNA: TGTGCCACCAGTGATCGGACAGGGGATAACTATGGCTACACCTTC

size: .
D: TRBD1
length: 16
V: TRBV6-1
J: TRBJ1-4
CDR3: CASSVSWTGFNEKLFF
DNA: TGTGCCAGCAGTGTCTCCTGGACAGGCTTTAATGAAAAACTGTTTTTT

size: few
D: .
length: 16
V: TRBV5-6
J: TRBJ1-6
CDR3: CASSLLAGQYNSPLHF
DNA: TGTGCCAGCAGCTTGTTAGCCGGACAGTATAATTCACCCCTCCACTTT

size: .
D: .
length: 13
V: TRBV6-5
J: TRBJ2-1
CDR3: CASTSPTGGEQFF
DNA: TGTGCCAGCACAAGCCCCACCGGGGGTGAGCAGTTCTTC

size: .
D: TRBD1
length: 16
V: TRBV7-9
J: TRBJ1-4
CDR3: CASSLADRGQYEKLFF
DNA: TGTGCCAGCAGCTTAGCCGACAGGGGGCAGTATGAAAAACTGTTTTTT

size: .
D: .
length: 14
V: TRBV2
J: TRBJ2-2
CDR3: CASSRTRRDGELFF
DNA: TGTGCCAGCAGCCGGACGAGGAGGGACGGGGAGCTGTTTTTT

size: .
D: .
length: 13
V: TRBV30
J: TRBJ1-1
CDR3: CAWSGQQNTEAFF
DNA: TGTGCCTGGTCGGGACAACAGAACACTGAAGCTTTCTTT

size: .
D: TRBD1
length: 14
V: TRBV18
J: TRBJ1-1
CDR3: CASSLRDRTTEAFF
DNA: TGTGCCAGCTCACTTCGGGACAGGACGACTGAAGCTTTCTTT

size: .
D: .
length: 12
V: TRBV10-2
J: TRBJ1-2
CDR3: CASSQGNYGYTF
DNA: TGCGCCAGCAGCCAGGGGAACTATGGCTACACCTTC

size: .
D: .
length: 13
V: TRBV2
J: TRBJ2-2
CDR3: CASRVQGTGELFF
DNA: TGTGCCAGCCGAGTACAGGGTACCGGGGAGCTGTTTTTT

size: .
D: TRBD1
length: 13
V: TRBV27
J: TRBJ1-3
CDR3: CASADRYGNTIYF
DNA: TGTGCCAGTGCGGACAGGTATGGAAACACCATATATTTT

size: .
D: .
length: 16
V: TRBV15
J: TRBJ1-4
CDR3: CATSRVLGRTNEKLFF
DNA: TGTGCCACCAGCAGAGTCTTGGGGAGGACTAATGAAAAACTGTTTTTT

size: .
D: .
length: 11
V: TRBV20-1
J: TRBJ1-2
CDR3: CSGPGLDGYTF
DNA: TGCAGTGGCCCAGGGCTTGATGGCTACACCTTC

size: .
D: TRBD1
length: 17
V: TRBV19
J: TRBJ2-3
CDR3: CASKNRGGTGATDTQYF
DNA: TGTGCCAGTAAAAACCGTGGAGGGACAGGGGCCACAGATACGCAGTATTTT

size: .
D: TRBD1
length: 14
V: TRBV27
J: TRBJ1-2
CDR3: CASSFGTGGRGYTF
DNA: TGTGCCAGCAGCTTCGGGACAGGGGGACGTGGCTACACCTTC

size: .
D: .
length: 23
V: TRBV21-1
J: TRBJ1-4
CDR3: CATQPPGQEILMVSLGISEKLFF
DNA: TGTGCCACCCAGCCCCCCGGACAGGAAATTCTAATGGTTAGTCTGGGTATTTCGGAAAAACTGTTTTTT

size: .
D: TRBD2
length: 12
V: TRBV5-1
J: TRBJ2-1
CDR3: CASSPGGPEQFF
DNA: TGCGCCAGCAGCCCGGGGGGTCCTGAGCAGTTCTTC

size: .
D: .
length: 12
V: TRBV3-1/TRBV3-2
J: TRBJ1-5
CDR3: CASSQGSQPQHF
DNA: TGTGCCAGCAGCCAAGGGAGTCAGCCCCAGCATTTT